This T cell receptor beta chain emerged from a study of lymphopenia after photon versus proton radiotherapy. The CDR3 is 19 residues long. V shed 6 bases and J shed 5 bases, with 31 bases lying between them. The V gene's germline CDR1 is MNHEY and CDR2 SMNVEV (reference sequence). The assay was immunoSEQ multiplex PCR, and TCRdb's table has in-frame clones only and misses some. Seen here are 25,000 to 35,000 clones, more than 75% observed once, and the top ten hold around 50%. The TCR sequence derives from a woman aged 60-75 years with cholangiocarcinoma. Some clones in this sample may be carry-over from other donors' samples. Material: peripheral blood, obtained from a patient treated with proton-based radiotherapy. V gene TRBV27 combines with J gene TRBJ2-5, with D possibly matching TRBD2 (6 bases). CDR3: CASSSFNSAIAGFRETQYF. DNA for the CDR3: TGTGCCAGCAGCAGTTTCAACTCTGCTATCGCGGGGTTTAGGGAGACCCAGTACTTC.